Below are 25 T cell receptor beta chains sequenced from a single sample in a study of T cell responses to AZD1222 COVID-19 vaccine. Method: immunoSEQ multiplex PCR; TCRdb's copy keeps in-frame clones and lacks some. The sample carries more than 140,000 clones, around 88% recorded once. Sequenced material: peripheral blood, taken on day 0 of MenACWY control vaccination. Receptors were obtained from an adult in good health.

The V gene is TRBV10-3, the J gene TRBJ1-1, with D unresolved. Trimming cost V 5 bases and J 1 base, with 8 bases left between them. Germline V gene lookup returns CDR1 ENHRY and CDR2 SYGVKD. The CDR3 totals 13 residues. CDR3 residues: CAISFAENTEAFF. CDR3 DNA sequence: TGTGCCATCAGTTTTGCTGAGAACACTGAAGCTTTCTTT.

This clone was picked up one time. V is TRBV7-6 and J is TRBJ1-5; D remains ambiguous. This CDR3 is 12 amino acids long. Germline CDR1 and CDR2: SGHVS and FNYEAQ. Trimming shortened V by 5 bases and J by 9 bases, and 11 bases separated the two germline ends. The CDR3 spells CASSLIQGPQHF. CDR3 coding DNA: TGTGCCAGCAGCCTAATCCAAGGGCCCCAGCATTTT.

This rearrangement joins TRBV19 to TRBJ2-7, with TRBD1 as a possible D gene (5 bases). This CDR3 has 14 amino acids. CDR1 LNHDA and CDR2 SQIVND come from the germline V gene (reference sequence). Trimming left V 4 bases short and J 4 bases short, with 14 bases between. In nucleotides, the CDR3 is TGTGCCAGTAGTAGAGATGACAGTCTTTACGAGCAGTACTTC. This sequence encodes CASSRDDSLYEQYF.

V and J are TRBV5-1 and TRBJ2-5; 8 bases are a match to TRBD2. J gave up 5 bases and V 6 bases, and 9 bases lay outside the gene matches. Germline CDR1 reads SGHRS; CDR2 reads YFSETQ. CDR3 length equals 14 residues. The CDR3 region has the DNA TGCGCCAGCAACCCGGGGGGGCCCGGCGAGACCCAGTACTTC. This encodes CASNPGGPGETQYF.

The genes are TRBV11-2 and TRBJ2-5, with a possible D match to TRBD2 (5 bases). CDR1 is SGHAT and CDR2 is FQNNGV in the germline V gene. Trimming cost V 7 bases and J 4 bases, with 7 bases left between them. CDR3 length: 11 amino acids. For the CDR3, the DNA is TGTGCCAGCAACGAGGGAGAGACCCAGTACTTC. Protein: CASNEGETQYF.

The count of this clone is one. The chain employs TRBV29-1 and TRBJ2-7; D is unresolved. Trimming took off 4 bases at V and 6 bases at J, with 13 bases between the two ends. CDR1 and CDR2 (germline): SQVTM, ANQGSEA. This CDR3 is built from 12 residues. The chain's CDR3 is CSVGTGHGEQYF. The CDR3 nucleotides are TGCAGCGTTGGCACGGGCCACGGCGAGCAGTACTTC.

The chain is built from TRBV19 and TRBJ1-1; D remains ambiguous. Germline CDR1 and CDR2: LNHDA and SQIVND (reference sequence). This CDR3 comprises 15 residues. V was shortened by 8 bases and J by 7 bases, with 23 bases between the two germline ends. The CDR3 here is CASATFAYPPGEAFF. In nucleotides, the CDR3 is TGTGCCAGTGCGACCTTTGCCTACCCTCCAGGTGAAGCTTTCTTT.

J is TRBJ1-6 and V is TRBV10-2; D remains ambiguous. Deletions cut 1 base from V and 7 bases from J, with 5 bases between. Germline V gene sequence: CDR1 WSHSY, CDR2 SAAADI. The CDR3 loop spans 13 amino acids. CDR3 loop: CASSEWENSPLHF. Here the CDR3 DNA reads TGCGCCAGCAGTGAGTGGGAGAATTCACCCCTCCACTTT.

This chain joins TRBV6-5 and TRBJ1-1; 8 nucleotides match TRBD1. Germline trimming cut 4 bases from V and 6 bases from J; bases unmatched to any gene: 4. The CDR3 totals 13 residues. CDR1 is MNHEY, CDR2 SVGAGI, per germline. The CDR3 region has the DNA TGTGCCAGCAGTTGGGGACAGGACTCTGAAGCTTTCTTT. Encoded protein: CASSWGQDSEAFF.

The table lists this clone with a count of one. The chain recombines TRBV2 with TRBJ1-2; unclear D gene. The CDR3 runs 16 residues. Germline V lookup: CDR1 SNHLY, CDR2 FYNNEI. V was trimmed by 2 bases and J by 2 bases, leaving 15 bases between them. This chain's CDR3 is CASSEFGVDLNYGYTF. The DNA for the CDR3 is TGTGCCAGCAGTGAATTCGGGGTGGACCTAAACTATGGCTACACCTTC.

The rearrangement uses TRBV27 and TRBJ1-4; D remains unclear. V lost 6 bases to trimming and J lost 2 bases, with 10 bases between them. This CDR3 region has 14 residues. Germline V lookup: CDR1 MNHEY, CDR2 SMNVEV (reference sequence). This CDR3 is CASRPMGTNEKLFF. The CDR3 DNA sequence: TGTGCCAGCAGACCTATGGGGACTAATGAAAAACTGTTTTTT.

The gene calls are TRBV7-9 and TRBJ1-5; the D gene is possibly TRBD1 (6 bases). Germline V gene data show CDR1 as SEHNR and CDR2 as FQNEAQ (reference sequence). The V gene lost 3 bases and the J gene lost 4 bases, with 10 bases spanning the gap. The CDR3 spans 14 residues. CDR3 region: CASSFWDTNQPQHF. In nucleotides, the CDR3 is TGTGCCAGCAGCTTCTGGGACACAAATCAGCCCCAGCATTTT. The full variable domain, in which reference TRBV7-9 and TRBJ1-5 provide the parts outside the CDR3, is DTGVSQNPRHKITKRGQNVTFRCDPISEHNRLYWYRQTLGQGPEFLTYFQNEAQLEKSRLLSDRFSAERPKGSFSTLEIQRTEQGDSAMYLCASSFWDTNQPQHFGDGTRLSIL.

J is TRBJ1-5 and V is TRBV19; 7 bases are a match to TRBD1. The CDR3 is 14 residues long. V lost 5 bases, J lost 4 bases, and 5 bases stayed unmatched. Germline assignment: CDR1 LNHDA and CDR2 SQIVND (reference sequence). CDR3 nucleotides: TGTGCCAGTAGTGGGGGACAGAATAATCAGCCCCAGCATTTT. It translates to CASSGGQNNQPQHF.

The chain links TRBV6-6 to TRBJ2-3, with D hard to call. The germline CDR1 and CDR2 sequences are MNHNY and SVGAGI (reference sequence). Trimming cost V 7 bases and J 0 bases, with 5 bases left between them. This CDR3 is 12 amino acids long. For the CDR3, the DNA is TGTGCCAGCAAGACCAGCACAGATACGCAGTATTTT. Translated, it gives CASKTSTDTQYF.

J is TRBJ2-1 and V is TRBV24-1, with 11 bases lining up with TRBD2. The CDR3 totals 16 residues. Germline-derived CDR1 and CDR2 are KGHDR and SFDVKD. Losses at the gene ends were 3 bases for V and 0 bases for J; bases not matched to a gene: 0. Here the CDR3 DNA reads TGTGCCACCAGTGATACTAGCGGGAGCTCCTACAATGAGCAGTTCTTC. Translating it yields CATSDTSGSSYNEQFF.

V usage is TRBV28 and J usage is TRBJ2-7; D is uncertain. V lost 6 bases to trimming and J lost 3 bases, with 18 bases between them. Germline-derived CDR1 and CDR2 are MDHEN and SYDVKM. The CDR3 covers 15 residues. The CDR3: CASRRNPGSGYEQYF. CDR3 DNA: TGTGCCAGCAGACGTAATCCGGGCTCAGGCTACGAGCAGTACTTC.

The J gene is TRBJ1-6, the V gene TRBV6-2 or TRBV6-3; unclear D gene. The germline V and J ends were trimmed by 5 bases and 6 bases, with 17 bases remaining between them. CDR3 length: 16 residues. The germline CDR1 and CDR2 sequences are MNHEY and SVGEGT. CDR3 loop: CASSTPPGRVNSPLHF. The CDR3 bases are TGTGCCAGCAGTACCCCCCCGGGGAGGGTTAATTCACCCCTCCACTTT.

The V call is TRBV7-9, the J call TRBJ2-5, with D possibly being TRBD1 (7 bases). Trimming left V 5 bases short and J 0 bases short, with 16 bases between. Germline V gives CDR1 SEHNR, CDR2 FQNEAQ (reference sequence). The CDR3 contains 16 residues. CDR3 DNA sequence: TGTGCCAGCAGCCCGCCGACAGGGAGGCACCAAGAGACCCAGTACTTC. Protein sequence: CASSPPTGRHQETQYF.

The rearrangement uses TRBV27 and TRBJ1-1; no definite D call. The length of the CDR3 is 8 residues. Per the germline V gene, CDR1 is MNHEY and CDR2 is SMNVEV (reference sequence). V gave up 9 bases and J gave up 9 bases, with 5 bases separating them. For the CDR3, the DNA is TGTGCCAGTAGAAAAGCTTTCTTT. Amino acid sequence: CASRKAFF.

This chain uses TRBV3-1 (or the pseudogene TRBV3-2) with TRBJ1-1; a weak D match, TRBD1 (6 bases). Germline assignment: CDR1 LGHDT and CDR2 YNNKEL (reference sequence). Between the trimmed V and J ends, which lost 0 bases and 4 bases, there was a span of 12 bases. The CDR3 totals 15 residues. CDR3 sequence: CASSQDPNRATEAFF. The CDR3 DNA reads TGTGCCAGCAGCCAAGATCCGAACAGGGCCACTGAAGCTTTCTTT.

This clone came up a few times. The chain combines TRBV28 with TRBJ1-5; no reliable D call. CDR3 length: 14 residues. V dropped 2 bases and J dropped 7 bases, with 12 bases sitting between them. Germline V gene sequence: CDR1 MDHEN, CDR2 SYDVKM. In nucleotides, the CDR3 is TGTGCCAGCAGTTTAAATGTCGGGGTACAGCCCCAGCATTTT. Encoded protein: CASSLNVGVQPQHF.

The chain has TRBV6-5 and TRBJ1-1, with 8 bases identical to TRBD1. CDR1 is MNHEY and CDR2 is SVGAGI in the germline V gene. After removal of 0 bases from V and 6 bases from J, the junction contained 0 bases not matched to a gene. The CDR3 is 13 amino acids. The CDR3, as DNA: TGTGCCAGCAGTTACTCGGACAGGGCTGAAGCTTTCTTT. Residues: CASSYSDRAEAFF.

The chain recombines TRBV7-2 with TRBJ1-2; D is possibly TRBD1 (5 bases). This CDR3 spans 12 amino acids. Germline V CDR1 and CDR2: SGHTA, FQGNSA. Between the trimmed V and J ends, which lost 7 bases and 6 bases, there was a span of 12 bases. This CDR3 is CASNRREDGYTF. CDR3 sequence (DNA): TGTGCCAGCAACCGCAGGGAGGATGGCTACACCTTC.

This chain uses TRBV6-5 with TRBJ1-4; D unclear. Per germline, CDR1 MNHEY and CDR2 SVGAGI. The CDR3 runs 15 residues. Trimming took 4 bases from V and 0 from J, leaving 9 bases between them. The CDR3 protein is CASSWNSATNEKLFF. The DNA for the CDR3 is TGTGCCAGCAGTTGGAACTCAGCAACTAATGAAAAACTGTTTTTT.

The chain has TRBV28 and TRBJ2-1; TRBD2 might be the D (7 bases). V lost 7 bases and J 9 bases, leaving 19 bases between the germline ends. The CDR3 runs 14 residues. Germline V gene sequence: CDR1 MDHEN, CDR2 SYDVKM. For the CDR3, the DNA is TGTGCCAGCAAACGAGGGGGAGGGCCAACTGAGCAGTTCTTC. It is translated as CASKRGGGPTEQFF.